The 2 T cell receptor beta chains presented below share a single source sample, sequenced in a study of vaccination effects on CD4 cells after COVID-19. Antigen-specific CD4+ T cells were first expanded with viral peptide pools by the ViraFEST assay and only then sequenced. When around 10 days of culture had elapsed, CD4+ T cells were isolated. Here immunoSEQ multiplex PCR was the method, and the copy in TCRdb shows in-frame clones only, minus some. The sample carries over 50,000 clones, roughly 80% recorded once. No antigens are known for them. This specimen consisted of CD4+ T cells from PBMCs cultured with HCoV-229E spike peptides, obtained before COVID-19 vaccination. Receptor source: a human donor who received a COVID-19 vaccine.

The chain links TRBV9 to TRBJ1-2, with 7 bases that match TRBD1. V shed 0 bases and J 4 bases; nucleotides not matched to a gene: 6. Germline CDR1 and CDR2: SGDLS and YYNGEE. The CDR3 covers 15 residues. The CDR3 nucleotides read TGTGCCAGCAGCGTAGGAAGGGGGCGCTTCTATGGCTACACCTTC. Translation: CASSVGRGRFYGYTF. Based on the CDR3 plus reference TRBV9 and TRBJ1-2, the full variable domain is DSGVTQTPKHLITATGQRVTLRCSPRSGDLSVYWYQQSLDQGLQFLIQYYNGEERAKGNILERFSAQQFPDLHSELNLSSLELGDSALYFCASSVGRGRFYGYTFGSGTRLTVV.

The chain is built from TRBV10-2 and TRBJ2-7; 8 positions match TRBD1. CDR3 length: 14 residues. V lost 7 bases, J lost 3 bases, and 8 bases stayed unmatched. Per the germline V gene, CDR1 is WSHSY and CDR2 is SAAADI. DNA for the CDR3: TGCGCCAGCACCGGCCTCACAGGGGGCTACGAGCAGTACGTC. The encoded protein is CASTGLTGGYEQYV.